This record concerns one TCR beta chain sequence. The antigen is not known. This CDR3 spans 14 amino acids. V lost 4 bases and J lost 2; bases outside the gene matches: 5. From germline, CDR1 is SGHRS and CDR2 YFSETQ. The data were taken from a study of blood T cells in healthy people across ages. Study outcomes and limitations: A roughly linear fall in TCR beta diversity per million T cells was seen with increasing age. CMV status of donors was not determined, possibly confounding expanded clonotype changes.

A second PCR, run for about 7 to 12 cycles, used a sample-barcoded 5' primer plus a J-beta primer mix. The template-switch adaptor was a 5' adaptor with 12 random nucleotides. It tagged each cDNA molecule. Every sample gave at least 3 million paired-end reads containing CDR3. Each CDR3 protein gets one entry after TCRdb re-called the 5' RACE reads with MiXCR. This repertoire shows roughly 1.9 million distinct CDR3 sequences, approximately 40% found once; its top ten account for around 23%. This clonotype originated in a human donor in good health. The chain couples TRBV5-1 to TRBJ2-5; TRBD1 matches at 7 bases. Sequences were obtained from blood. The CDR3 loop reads CASSVQGNQETQYF. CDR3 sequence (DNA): TGCGCCAGCAGCGTACAGGGGAATCAAGAGACCCAGTACTTC.